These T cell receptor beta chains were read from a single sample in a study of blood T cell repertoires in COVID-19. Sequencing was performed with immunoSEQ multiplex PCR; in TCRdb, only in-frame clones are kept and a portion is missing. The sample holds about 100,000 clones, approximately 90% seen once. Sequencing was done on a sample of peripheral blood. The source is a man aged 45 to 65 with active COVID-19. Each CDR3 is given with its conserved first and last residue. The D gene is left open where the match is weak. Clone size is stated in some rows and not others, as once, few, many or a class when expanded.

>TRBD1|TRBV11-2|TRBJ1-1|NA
TGTGCCAGCAGGAAAGGGGGCGCGACGTCTGAAGCTTTCTTT
CASRKGGATSEAFF
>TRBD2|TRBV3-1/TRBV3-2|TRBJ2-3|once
TGTGCCAGCAGTCCCGGGGGGGGGCCGTGGGCAGATACGCAGTATTTT
CASSPGGGPWADTQYF
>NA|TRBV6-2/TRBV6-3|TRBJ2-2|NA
TGTGCCAGCAGCCGACCAAGCGGCACCGGGGAGCTGTTTTTT
CASSRPSGTGELFF
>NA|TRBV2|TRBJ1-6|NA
TGTGCCAGCAGTGACAGGGCTAGCTCCTATAATTCACCCCTCCACTTT
CASSDRASSYNSPLHF
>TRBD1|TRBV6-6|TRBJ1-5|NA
TGCGCCAGCAGTTTTGGGGACAGGGAAGGTCAGCCCCAGCATTTT
CASSFGDREGQPQHF
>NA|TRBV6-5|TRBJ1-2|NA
TGTGCCAGCAGTTACCAGGGTCATGGCTACACCTTC
CASSYQGHGYTF
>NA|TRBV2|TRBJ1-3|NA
TGTGCCAGCAGTCCGGACGGGACTTCTGGAAACACCATATATTTT
CASSPDGTSGNTIYF
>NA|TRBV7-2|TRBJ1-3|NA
TGTGCCAGCAGCCCCCAAGGGATCAGGGCTGGAAACACCATATATTTT
CASSPQGIRAGNTIYF
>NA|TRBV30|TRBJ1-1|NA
TGTGCCTGGAGTGCCCAGGGTTGGGAAGCTTTCTTT
CAWSAQGWEAFF
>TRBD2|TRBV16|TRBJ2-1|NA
TGTGCCAGCACGCCTGGGGGACTAGCGGGAGTTCTGGGGAATGAGCAGTTCTTC
CASTPGGLAGVLGNEQFF
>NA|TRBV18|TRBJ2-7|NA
TGTGCCAGCTCACCTGCAGACTCCTACGAGCAGTACTTC
CASSPADSYEQYF
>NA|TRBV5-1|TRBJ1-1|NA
TGCGCCAGCAGCCCCCAGGTCAGTTTCACTGAAGCTTTCTTT
CASSPQVSFTEAFF
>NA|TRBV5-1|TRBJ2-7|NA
TGCGCCAGCAGCTTGGTTACTGGTAGCGTCCACGAGCAGTACTTC
CASSLVTGSVHEQYF